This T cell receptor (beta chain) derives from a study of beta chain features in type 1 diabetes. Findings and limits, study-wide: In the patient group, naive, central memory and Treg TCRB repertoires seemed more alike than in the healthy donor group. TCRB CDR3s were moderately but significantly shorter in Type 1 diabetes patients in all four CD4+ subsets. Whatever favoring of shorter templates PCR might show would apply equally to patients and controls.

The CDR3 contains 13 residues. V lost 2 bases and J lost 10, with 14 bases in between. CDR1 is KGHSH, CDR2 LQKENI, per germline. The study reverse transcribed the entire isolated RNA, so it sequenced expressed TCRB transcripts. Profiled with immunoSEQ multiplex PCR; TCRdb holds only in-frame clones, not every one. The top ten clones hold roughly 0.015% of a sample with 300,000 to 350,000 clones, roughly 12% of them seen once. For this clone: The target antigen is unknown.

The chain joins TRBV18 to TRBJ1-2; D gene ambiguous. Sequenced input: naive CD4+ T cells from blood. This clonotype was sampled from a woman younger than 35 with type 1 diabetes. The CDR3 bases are TGTGCCAGCTCACCAGTCACAGTCGACCTCTACACCTTC. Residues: CASSPVTVDLYTF.